This TCR beta chain was identified during a study of blood T cell repertoires in COVID-19. Across the study: Samples of COVID-19 (acute and convalescent) were obtained from the United States, Italy and Spain. Sample material is recorded as cDNA or gDNA derived from T cells, B-cell-depleted T cells, or PBMCs.

Per the authors' pipeline: Nucleated cell number was recorded as an estimate derived from reference gene primer amplification. This table comes from immunoSEQ multiplex PCR, and its TCRdb copy is limited to in-frame clones, with some not included. V and J calls and clone size are copied from that table; D and trimming were computed from the DNA. The sample shows 55,000 to 70,000 clones, about nine tenths of them seen only once. The CDR3 covers 15 residues. V was clipped by 1 base and J by 1 base, with 10 bases between them. Germline CDR1 is MGHRA and CDR2 is YSYEKL. The sample consisted of peripheral blood. The rearrangement joins TRBV4-1 to TRBJ1-2; D is uncertain. This TCR derives from a woman aged 18-29 years with acute or convalescent COVID-19. The CDR3: CASSQGAGLNYGYTF. CDR3 nucleotides: TGCGCCAGCAGCCAAGGGGCAGGCCTTAACTATGGCTACACCTTC.